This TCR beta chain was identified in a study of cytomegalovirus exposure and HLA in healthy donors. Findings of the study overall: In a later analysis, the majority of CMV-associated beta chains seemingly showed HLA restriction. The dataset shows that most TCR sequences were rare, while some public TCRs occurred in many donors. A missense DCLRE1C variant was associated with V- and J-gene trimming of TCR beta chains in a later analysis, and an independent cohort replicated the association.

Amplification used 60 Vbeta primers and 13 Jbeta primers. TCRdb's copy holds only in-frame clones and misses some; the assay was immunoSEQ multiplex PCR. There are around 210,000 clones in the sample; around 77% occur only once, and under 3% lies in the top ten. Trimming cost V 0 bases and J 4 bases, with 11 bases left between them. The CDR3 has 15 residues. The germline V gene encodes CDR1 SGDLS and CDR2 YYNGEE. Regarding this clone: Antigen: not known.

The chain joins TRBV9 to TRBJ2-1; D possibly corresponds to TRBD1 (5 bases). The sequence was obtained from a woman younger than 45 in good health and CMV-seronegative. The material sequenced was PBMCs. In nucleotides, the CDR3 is TGTGCCAGCAGCGTAGACTGGACACAGTACAATGAGCAGTTCTTC. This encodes CASSVDWTQYNEQFF. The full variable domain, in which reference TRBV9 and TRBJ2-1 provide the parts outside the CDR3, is DSGVTQTPKHLITATGQRVTLRCSPRSGDLSVYWYQQSLDQGLQFLIQYYNGEERAKGNILERFSAQQFPDLHSELNLSSLELGDSALYFCASSVDWTQYNEQFFGPGTRLTVL.